This TCR beta chain emerged from a study of beta chain features in type 1 diabetes. General study points: The study found moderately but significantly shorter TCRB CDR3s in all four CD4+ subsets of Type 1 diabetes patients.

Sequencing targeted expressed TCRB transcripts, as all isolated RNA had been reverse transcribed. It was found that naive, central memory and regulatory T cell samples averaged about 3.57 million reads. Measured with immunoSEQ multiplex PCR; TCRdb has only the in-frame clones, and not every one. The data hold 860,000 or so clones, with 17% observed a single time. Only a few counts were recorded for this clone. The antigen is undetermined. This TCR was sampled from a woman between 18 and 29 years old in good health. The sample was naive CD4+ T cells from blood.

CDR3 in DNA: TGTGCCAGCAGCCAAACTAGCGGGAGTTTGGTAGATACGCAGTATTTT. Translating gives CASSQTSGSLVDTQYF. This chain joins TRBV7-6 and TRBJ2-3, with TRBD2 matching 11 bases. CDR1 is SGHVS and CDR2 is FNYEAQ in the germline V gene. The CDR3 has 16 residues. V shed 5 bases and J 5 bases; nucleotides not matched to a gene: 9.